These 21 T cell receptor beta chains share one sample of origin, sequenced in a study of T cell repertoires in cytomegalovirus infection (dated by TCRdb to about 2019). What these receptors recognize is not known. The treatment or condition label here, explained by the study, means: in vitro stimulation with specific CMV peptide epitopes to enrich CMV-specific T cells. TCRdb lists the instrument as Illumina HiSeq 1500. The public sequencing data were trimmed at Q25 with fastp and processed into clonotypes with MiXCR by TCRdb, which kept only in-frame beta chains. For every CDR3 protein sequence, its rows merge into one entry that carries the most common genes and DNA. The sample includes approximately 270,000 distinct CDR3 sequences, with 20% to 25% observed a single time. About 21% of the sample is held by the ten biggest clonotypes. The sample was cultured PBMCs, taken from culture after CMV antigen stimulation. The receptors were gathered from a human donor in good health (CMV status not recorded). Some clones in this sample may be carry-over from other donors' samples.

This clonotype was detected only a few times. The CDR3 DNA is TGTGCCAGCAGCGTTTCACTGACAGGGGGATCTAATGAAAAACTGTTTTTT. This translates into CASSVSLTGGSNEKLFF. This chain links TRBV2 with TRBJ1-4; 9 bases map to TRBD1. Germline loops: CDR1 SNHLY, CDR2 FYNNEI. V lost 6 bases, J lost 3 bases, and 11 bases stayed unmatched. This CDR3 has 17 amino acids.

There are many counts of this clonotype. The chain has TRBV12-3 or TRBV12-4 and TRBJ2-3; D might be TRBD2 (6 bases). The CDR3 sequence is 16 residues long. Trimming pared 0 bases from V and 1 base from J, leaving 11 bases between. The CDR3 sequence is CASSLATASGTDTQYF. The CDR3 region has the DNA TGTGCCAGCAGTTTAGCTACGGCTAGCGGCACAGATACGCAGTATTTT.

The CDR3 loop reads CASSFGNYGYTF. CDR3 DNA: TGTGCCAGCAGTTTCGGGAACTATGGCTACACCTTC. The J gene is TRBJ1-2, the V gene TRBV28; D ambiguous. The germline V gene has CDR1 MDHEN and CDR2 SYDVKM. V shed 3 bases and J shed 2 bases, with 4 bases lying between them. CDR3 length: 12 residues.

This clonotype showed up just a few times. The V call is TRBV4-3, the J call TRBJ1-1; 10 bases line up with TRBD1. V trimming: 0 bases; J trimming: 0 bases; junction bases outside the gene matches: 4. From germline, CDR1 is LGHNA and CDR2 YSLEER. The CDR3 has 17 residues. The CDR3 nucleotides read TGCGCCAGCAGCCAAGATCTCGGGACAGGGGTGAACACTGAAGCTTTCTTT. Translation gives CASSQDLGTGVNTEAFF.

The DNA of the CDR3 is TGTGCCAGCAGTTCGGCGACTAGCGGGGCCTCCACAGATACGCAGTATTTT. Protein: CASSSATSGASTDTQYF. V is TRBV6-8 and J is TRBJ2-3; 11 bases agree with TRBD2. Germline trimming cut 4 bases from V and 2 bases from J; bases unmatched to any gene: 8. CDR1 and CDR2 (germline): MNHGY, SAAAGT. The CDR3 is 17 amino acids.

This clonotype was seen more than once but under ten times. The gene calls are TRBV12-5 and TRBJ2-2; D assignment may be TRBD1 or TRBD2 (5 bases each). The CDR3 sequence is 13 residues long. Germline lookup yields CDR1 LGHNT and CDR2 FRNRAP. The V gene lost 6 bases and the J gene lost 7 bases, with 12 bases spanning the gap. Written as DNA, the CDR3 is TGTGCTAGTGGAAACCGGGACCGCGGGGAGCTGTTTTTT. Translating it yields CASGNRDRGELFF. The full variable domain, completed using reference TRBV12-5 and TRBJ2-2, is DARVTQTPRHKVTEMGQEVTMRCQPILGHNTVFWYRQTMMQGLELLAYFRNRAPLDDSGMPKDRFSAEMPDATLATLKIQPSEPRDSAVYFCASGNRDRGELFFGEGSRLTVL.

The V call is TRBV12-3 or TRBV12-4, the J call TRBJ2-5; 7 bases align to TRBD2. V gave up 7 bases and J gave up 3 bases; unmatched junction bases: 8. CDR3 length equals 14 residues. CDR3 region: CASTGGGGEETQYF. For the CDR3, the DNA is TGTGCCAGCACCGGGGGTGGGGGGGAAGAGACCCAGTACTTC.

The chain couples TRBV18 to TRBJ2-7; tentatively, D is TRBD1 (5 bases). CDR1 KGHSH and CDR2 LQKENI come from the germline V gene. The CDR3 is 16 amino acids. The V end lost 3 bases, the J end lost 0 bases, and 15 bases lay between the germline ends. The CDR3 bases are TGTGCCAGCTCACCCCCAGGGCAGGATTACTCCTACGAGCAGTACTTC. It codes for CASSPPGQDYSYEQYF. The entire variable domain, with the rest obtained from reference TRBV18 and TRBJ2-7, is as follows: NAGVMQNPRHLVRRRGQEARLRCSPMKGHSHVYWYRQLPEEGLKFMVYLQKENIIDESGMPKERFSAEFPKEGPSILRIQQVVRGDSAAYFCASSPPGQDYSYEQYFGPGTRLTVT.

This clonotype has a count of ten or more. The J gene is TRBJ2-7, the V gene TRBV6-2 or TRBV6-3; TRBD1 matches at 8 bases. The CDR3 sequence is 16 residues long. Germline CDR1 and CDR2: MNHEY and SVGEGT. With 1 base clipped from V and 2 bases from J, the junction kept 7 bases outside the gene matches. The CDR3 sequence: CASSYYRTGNTYEQYF. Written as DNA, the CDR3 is TGTGCCAGCAGTTACTATCGGACAGGGAATACCTACGAGCAGTACTTC.

The CDR3 protein is CSVDGGDTDTQYF. The CDR3 bases are TGCAGCGTTGATGGCGGGGACACAGATACGCAGTATTTT. The chain employs TRBV29-1 and TRBJ2-3, with D possibly matching TRBD2 (6 bases). The CDR3 loop spans 13 amino acids. CDR1 is SQVTM and CDR2 is ANQGSEA in the germline V gene. V was trimmed by 3 bases and J by 2 bases, leaving 9 bases between them.

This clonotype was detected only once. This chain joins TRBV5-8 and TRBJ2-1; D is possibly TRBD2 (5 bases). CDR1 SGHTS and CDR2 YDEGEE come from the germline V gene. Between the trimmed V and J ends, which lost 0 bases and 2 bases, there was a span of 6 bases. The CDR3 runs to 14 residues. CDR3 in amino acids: CASSLGEPYNEQFF. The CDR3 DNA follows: TGTGCCAGCAGCTTGGGGGAGCCCTACAATGAGCAGTTCTTC. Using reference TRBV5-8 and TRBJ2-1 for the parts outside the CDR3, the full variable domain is EAGVTQSPTHLIKTRGQQATLRCSPISGHTSVYWYQQALGLGLQFLLWYDEGEERNRGNFPPRFSGRQFPNYSSELNVNALELEDSALYLCASSLGEPYNEQFFGPGTRLTVL.

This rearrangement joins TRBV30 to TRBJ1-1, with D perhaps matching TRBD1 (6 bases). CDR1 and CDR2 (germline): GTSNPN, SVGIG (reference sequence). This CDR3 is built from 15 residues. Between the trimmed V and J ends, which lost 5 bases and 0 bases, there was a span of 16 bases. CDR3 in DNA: TGTGCCTGGGGGGCCTGGACAGCCATGAACACTGAAGCTTTCTTT. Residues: CAWGAWTAMNTEAFF.

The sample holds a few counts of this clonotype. As DNA, the CDR3 is TGCGCCAGCAGTGAACAGGGGCCGACTGAAGCTTTCTTT. It yields the protein CASSEQGPTEAFF. This sequence joins TRBV10-2 and TRBJ1-1; 7 bases line up with TRBD1. The CDR3 loop spans 13 amino acids. V shed 3 bases, J shed 5 bases, and the junction held 3 bases outside the gene matches. Germline V lookup: CDR1 WSHSY, CDR2 SAAADI.

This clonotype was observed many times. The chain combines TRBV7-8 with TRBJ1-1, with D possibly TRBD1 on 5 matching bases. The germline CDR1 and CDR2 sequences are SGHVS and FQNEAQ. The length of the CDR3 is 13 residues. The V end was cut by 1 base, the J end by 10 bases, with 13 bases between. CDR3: CASSLDGWQGAFF. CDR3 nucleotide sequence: TGTGCCAGCAGCTTAGACGGTTGGCAGGGAGCTTTCTTT.

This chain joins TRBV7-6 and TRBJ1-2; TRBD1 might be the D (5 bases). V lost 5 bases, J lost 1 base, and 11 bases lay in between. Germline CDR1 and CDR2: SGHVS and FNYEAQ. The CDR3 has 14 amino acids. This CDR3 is CASSPQVYNYGYTF. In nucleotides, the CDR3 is TGTGCCAGCAGCCCACAGGTTTATAACTATGGCTACACCTTC.

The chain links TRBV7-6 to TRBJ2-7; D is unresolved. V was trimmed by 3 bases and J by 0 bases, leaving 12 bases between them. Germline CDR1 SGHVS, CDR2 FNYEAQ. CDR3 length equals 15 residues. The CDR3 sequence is CASSLNRQVSYEQYF. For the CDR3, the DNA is TGTGCCAGCAGCTTGAACCGACAAGTCTCCTACGAGCAGTACTTC.

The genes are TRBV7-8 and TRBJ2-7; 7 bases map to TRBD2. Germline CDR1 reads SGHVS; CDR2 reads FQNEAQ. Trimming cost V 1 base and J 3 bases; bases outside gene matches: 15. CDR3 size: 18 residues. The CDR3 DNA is TGTGCCAGCAGCTTAGTGGGCGGGAGCACACGTGCCGTCTACGAGCAGTACGTC. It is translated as CASSLVGGSTRAVYEQYV.

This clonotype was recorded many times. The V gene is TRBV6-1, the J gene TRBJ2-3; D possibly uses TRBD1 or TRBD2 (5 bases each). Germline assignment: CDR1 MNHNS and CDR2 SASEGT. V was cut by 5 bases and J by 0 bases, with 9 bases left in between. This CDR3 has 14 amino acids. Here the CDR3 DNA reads TGTGCCAGCAGTCGCAGGGACAGCACAGATACGCAGTATTTT. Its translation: CASSRRDSTDTQYF.

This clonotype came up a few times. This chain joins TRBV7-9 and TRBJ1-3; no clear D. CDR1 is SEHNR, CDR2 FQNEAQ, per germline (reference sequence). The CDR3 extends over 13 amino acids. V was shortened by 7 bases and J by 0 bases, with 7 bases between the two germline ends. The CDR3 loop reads CASTQYSGNTIYF. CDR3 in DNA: TGTGCCAGCACACAGTACTCTGGAAACACCATATATTTT.

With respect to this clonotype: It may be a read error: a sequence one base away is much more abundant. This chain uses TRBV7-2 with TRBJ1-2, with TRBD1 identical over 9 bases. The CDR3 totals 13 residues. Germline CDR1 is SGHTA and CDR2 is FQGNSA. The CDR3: CASSPTGGYVYTF. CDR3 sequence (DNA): TGTGCCAGCAGCCCTACAGGGGGCTATGTCTACACCTTC.

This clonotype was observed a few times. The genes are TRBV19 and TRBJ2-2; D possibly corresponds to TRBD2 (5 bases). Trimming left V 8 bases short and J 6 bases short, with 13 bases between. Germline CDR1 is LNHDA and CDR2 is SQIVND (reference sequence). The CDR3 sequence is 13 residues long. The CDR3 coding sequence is TGTGCCAGTCTCTCTGACTATCCCGGGGAGCTGTTTTTT. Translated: CASLSDYPGELFF.